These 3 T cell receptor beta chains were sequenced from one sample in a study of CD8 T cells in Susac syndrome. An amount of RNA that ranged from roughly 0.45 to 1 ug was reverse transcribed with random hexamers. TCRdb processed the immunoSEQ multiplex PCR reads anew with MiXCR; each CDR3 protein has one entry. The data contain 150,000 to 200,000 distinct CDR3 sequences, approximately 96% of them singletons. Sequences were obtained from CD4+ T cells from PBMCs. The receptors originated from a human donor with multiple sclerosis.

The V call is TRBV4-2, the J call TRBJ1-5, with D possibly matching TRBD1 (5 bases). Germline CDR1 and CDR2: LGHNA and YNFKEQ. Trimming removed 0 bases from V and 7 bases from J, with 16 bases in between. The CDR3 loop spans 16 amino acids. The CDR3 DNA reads TGTGCCAGCAGCCAAGATTCTGCAGGGCCGGGACAGCCCCAGCATTTT. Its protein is CASSQDSAGPGQPQHF.

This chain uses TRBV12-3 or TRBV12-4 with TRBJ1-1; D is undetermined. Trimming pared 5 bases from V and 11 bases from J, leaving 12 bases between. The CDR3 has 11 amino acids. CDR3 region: CASSLTYAAFF. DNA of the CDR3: TGTGCCAGCAGTCTCACCTATGCTGCTTTCTTT.

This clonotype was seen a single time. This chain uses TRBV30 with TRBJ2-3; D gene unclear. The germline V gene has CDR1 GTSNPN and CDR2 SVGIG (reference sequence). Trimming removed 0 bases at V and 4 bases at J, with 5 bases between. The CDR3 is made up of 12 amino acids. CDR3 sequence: CAWSVVSDTQYF. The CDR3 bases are TGTGCCTGGAGTGTAGTATCAGATACGCAGTATTTT.